What follows are 11 T cell receptor beta chains derived from one specimen sequenced in a study of shared clonotypes between healthy human individuals (dated by TCRdb to 2018 to 2021). The library was built by means of the immunoSEQ multiplex PCR assay. This immuneACCESS table, as held by TCRdb, lists in-frame sequences with V and J called but not all clones. Of the missing ones, under half trace to an unresolved V gene in checked studies; the others have no known cause. Within this sample are 450,000 to 500,000 clones, with 65% to 85% of them counted one time only. The ten biggest clones cover 9.5% to 15% of the sample. The specimen was PBMCs. These receptors originate from a woman in her thirties or forties in good health. Some clones in this sample may be carry-over from other donors' samples.

This clone was seen ten or more times. The J gene is TRBJ2-4, the V gene TRBV7-2; 10 positions agree with TRBD1. Per the germline V gene, CDR1 is SGHTA and CDR2 is FQGNSA. This CDR3 contains 15 residues. V trimming: 1 base; J trimming: 7 bases; junction bases outside the gene matches: 4. CDR3: CASSLVGGQGNIQYF. In DNA, the CDR3 is TGTGCCAGCAGCTTAGTCGGGGGACAGGGGAACATTCAGTACTTC.

The rearrangement links TRBV18 to TRBJ2-3; D may be TRBD1 (6 bases). V was pared by 1 base and J by 4 bases, with 12 bases between. CDR1 KGHSH and CDR2 LQKENI come from the germline V gene. This CDR3 region has 15 residues. The CDR3 loop reads CASSPRQGYSDTQYF. CDR3 bases: TGTGCCAGCTCACCACGCCAGGGGTATTCAGATACGCAGTATTTT.

A note on this clone: A read error likely explains this, since a far larger clone differs by one base. In nucleotides, the CDR3 is TGTGCCAGCAGCTTAGTCTCACGGGGGGCTGAAGCTTTCTTT. Translation: CASSLVSRGAEAFF. The chain employs TRBV11-2 and TRBJ1-1, with D possibly matching TRBD1 (5 bases). Germline V lookup: CDR1 SGHAT, CDR2 FQNNGV. CDR3 length equals 14 residues. Trimming pared 1 base from V and 6 bases from J, leaving 12 bases between.

The chain links TRBV29-1 to TRBJ2-5, with 7 bases lining up with TRBD1. CDR3 length: 12 residues. The junction had 3 bases not matched to a gene; V was cut back by 6 bases and J by 2 bases. Germline lookup yields CDR1 SQVTM and CDR2 ANQGSEA. CDR3 protein: CSVGQQQETQYF. The CDR3 coding sequence is TGCAGCGTGGGACAGCAACAAGAGACCCAGTACTTC.

Comment on this clone: At one boundary the junction diverges from the germline segment, which might be a read error. The genes are TRBV10-3 and TRBJ2-7; 9 bases fit TRBD2. From germline, CDR1 is ENHRY and CDR2 SYGVKD. The CDR3 is 14 amino acids. The CDR3 spells CASSYGRGRAEQYF. The DNA for the CDR3 is TGTGCCAGCAGTTACGGGCGCGGGAGGGCCGAGCAGTACTTC.

V and J are TRBV18 and TRBJ1-2, with 9 bases that match TRBD1. Per the germline V gene, CDR1 is KGHSH and CDR2 is LQKENI. This CDR3 has 15 amino acids. The ends lost 4 bases at V and 8 bases at J; junction bases unmatched: 11. The CDR3 spells CASSRGQGEFYGYTF. For the CDR3, the DNA is TGTGCCAGCTCACGGGGACAGGGCGAGTTTTACGGCTACACCTTC. The entire variable domain, with the rest obtained from reference TRBV18 and TRBJ1-2, is as follows: NAGVMQNPRHLVRRRGQEARLRCSPMKGHSHVYWYRQLPEEGLKFMVYLQKENIIDESGMPKERFSAEFPKEGPSILRIQQVVRGDSAAYFCASSRGQGEFYGYTFGSGTRLTVV.

The chain is built from TRBV6-5 and TRBJ1-2, with D perhaps matching TRBD1 (6 bases). Germline V gene data show CDR1 as MNHEY and CDR2 as SVGAGI. The CDR3 is 15 amino acids. Trimming pared 2 bases from V and 4 bases from J, leaving 14 bases between. The CDR3 region is CASSYGGGAAYGYTF. The CDR3 bases are TGTGCCAGCAGTTACGGTGGGGGGGCTGCCTATGGCTACACCTTC.

This clone was observed at least ten times. The rearrangement links TRBV29-1 to TRBJ1-4, with 8 bases that match TRBD1. Germline lookup yields CDR1 SQVTM and CDR2 ANQGSEA. The V and J ends lost 5 bases and 4 bases, in that order; junction bases with no gene match: 6. This CDR3 is built from 14 residues. This CDR3 reads CSVQPGQDNEKLFF. CDR3 DNA sequence: TGCAGCGTTCAACCGGGACAGGATAATGAAAAACTGTTTTTT. The whole variable domain, remainder taken from reference TRBV29-1 and TRBJ1-4, is SAVISQKPSRDICQRGTSLTIQCQVDSQVTMMFWYRQQPGQSLTLIATANQGSEATYESGFVIDKFPISRPNLTFSTLTVSNMSPEDSSIYLCSVQPGQDNEKLFFGSGTQLSVL.

The chain has TRBV28 and TRBJ1-4, with D unclear. Trimming left V 4 bases short and J 8 bases short, with 23 bases between. The CDR3 loop spans 17 amino acids. Per germline, CDR1 MDHEN and CDR2 SYDVKM. CDR3 DNA sequence: TGTGCCAGCAGTTCCGCCGATGGCGGGCCGACCGGGGAAAAACTGTTTTTT. Translated, it gives CASSSADGGPTGEKLFF.

About this clone: A far larger clone is one base from this, pointing to a likely read error. The genes are TRBV25-1 and TRBJ2-2, with 7 bases lining up with TRBD1. With V trimmed by 0 bases and J by 9 bases, 4 bases remained unmatched. Germline assignment: CDR1 MGHDK and CDR2 SYGVNS. The CDR3 spans 14 residues. In DNA, the CDR3 is TGTGCCAGCAGTGAATATGAGGGGGCCTGGGAGCTGTTTTTT. Translating it yields CASSEYEGAWELFF.

The chain employs TRBV5-4 and TRBJ1-2; D call uncertain. Deletions cut 4 bases from V and 0 bases from J, with 10 bases between. The CDR3 is made up of 14 amino acids. Germline CDR1 SGHNT, CDR2 YYREEE (reference sequence). CDR3 protein: CASSRTDANYGYTF. The CDR3 bases are TGTGCCAGCAGCCGGACGGACGCTAACTATGGCTACACCTTC.